This note documents a single TCR beta chain sequence. This sample stems from a study of blood T cell repertoires in COVID-19. Living in 25 or so US areas, the participants were between 18 and 89 years of age. Allocation to cohorts depended on clinical history reported by the participants. All exposed participants met a person with COVID-19 within 2 weeks before entering the study. The data were produced by immunoSEQ multiplex PCR, yet TCRdb's version contains in-frame clones alone and is incomplete. The profile shows fewer than 350,000 clones, roughly 86% of them singletons. This TCR was recovered from a woman aged 25 to 39 who had been exposed to COVID-19. Material for sequencing was PBMCs or T cells enriched from blood (not recorded which).

This chain's CDR3 is CASSIRGEGYTF. As DNA, the CDR3 is TGTGCCAGTAGTATACGGGGAGAGGGCTACACCTTC. The chain has TRBV19 and TRBJ1-2; D gene ambiguous. V dropped 2 bases and J dropped 8 bases, with 9 bases sitting between them. Germline V gives CDR1 LNHDA, CDR2 SQIVND (reference sequence). The CDR3 consists of 12 residues.